The rows below give T cell receptor beta chains drawn from one sample of a study of T cell responses to AZD1222 COVID-19 vaccine. Sequencing was performed with immunoSEQ multiplex PCR; in TCRdb, only in-frame clones are kept and a portion is missing. The top ten clones hold under 20% of a sample with some 100,000 clones, more than 70% of them seen once. The sample consisted of peripheral blood, taken on day 0 of AZD1222 vaccination. The receptors originated from an adult in good health. Each CDR3 is given with its conserved first and last residue. Fields, in order: V gene, D gene, clone size, J gene, CDR3 protein, CDR3 DNA. The D gene is left open where the match is weak. Size values are once, few and many counts, or a class for expanded clones, and some rows have none.

v_gene: TRBV30; d_gene: NA; abundance: few; j_gene: TRBJ1-6; CDR3aa: CAWSANQGGALHF; CDR3nt: TGTGCCTGGAGTGCGAACCAGGGTGGGGCCCTCCACTTT
v_gene: TRBV19; d_gene: NA; abundance: NA; j_gene: TRBJ1-1; CDR3aa: CASSMVRDTEAFF; CDR3nt: TGTGCCAGTAGTATGGTGAGGGACACTGAAGCTTTCTTT
v_gene: TRBV29-1; d_gene: NA; abundance: NA; j_gene: TRBJ1-1; CDR3aa: CSVDRGMNTEAFF; CDR3nt: TGCAGCGTTGATCGGGGTATGAACACTGAAGCTTTCTTT
v_gene: TRBV7-6; d_gene: NA; abundance: NA; j_gene: TRBJ1-4; CDR3aa: CASSLMPQGEKLFF; CDR3nt: TGTGCCAGCAGTCTAATGCCCCAGGGTGAAAAACTGTTTTTT
v_gene: TRBV29-1; d_gene: NA; abundance: NA; j_gene: TRBJ2-7; CDR3aa: CSVEEGGYEQYF; CDR3nt: TGCAGCGTTGAAGAAGGGGGTTACGAGCAGTACTTC
v_gene: TRBV5-4; d_gene: TRBD2; abundance: NA; j_gene: TRBJ2-5; CDR3aa: CASSLGVAGGPPQETQYF; CDR3nt: TGTGCCAGCAGCTTGGGGGTAGCGGGGGGCCCTCCGCAAGAGACCCAGTACTTC
v_gene: TRBV4-1; d_gene: NA; abundance: NA; j_gene: TRBJ2-7; CDR3aa: CASSQRDSYEQYF; CDR3nt: TGCGCCAGCAGCCAGCGCGACAGCTACGAGCAGTACTTC
v_gene: TRBV4-1; d_gene: NA; abundance: NA; j_gene: TRBJ2-5; CDR3aa: CASSQEWASETQYF; CDR3nt: TGCGCCAGCAGCCAAGAATGGGCATCGGAGACCCAGTACTTC
v_gene: TRBV20-1; d_gene: NA; abundance: NA; j_gene: TRBJ1-5; CDR3aa: CSASGRTDSNQPQHF; CDR3nt: TGCAGTGCTAGTGGTCGGACAGACAGCAATCAGCCCCAGCATTTT
v_gene: TRBV6-5; d_gene: NA; abundance: NA; j_gene: TRBJ1-1; CDR3aa: CASSRDTRNTEAFF; CDR3nt: TGTGCCAGCAGCAGGGACACTCGGAACACTGAAGCTTTCTTT
v_gene: TRBV9; d_gene: NA; abundance: NA; j_gene: TRBJ1-1; CDR3aa: CASSVDEGYATEAFF; CDR3nt: TGTGCCAGCAGCGTAGACGAGGGGTACGCGACTGAAGCTTTCTTT
v_gene: TRBV11-2; d_gene: NA; abundance: few; j_gene: TRBJ1-4; CDR3aa: CASSFLPNEKLFF; CDR3nt: TGTGCCAGCAGCTTCCTCCCAAATGAAAAACTGTTTTTT
v_gene: TRBV9; d_gene: NA; abundance: NA; j_gene: TRBJ1-6; CDR3aa: CASSADPLPYNSPLHF; CDR3nt: TGTGCCAGCAGCGCAGACCCACTCCCCTATAATTCACCCCTCCACTTT
v_gene: TRBV5-4; d_gene: NA; abundance: once; j_gene: TRBJ2-2; CDR3aa: CASSKGFNTGELFF; CDR3nt: TGTGCCAGCAGCAAGGGGTTTAACACCGGGGAGCTGTTTTTT
v_gene: TRBV19; d_gene: TRBD1; abundance: few; j_gene: TRBJ1-5; CDR3aa: CASSEQGVGNQPQHF; CDR3nt: TGTGCCAGTAGTGAACAGGGGGTTGGCAATCAGCCCCAGCATTTT
v_gene: TRBV6-4; d_gene: TRBD2; abundance: NA; j_gene: TRBJ2-1; CDR3aa: CASSEGLAGSEQFF; CDR3nt: TGTGCCAGCAGTGAGGGACTAGCGGGCAGTGAGCAGTTCTTC
v_gene: TRBV7-2; d_gene: NA; abundance: NA; j_gene: TRBJ2-7; CDR3aa: CASSLSLAAGLYEQYF; CDR3nt: TGTGCCAGCAGCTTAAGCCTGGCAGCAGGCCTCTACGAGCAGTACTTC
v_gene: TRBV5-4; d_gene: NA; abundance: NA; j_gene: TRBJ1-5; CDR3aa: CASSPGGNQPQHF; CDR3nt: TGTGCCAGCAGCCCCGGGGGCAATCAGCCCCAGCATTTT
v_gene: TRBV27; d_gene: NA; abundance: NA; j_gene: TRBJ2-6; CDR3aa: CASSFRTAPSGANVLTF; CDR3nt: TGTGCCAGCAGTTTTAGGACAGCCCCGTCTGGGGCCAACGTCCTGACTTTC
v_gene: TRBV11-1; d_gene: NA; abundance: NA; j_gene: TRBJ2-3; CDR3aa: CASSSLSDTQYF; CDR3nt: TGTGCCAGCAGCTCTCTATCAGATACGCAGTATTTT
v_gene: TRBV6-2/TRBV6-3; d_gene: NA; abundance: NA; j_gene: TRBJ1-5; CDR3aa: CASSYSQNQPQHF; CDR3nt: TGTGCCAGCAGTTACTCCCAGAATCAGCCCCAGCATTTT
v_gene: TRBV24-1; d_gene: NA; abundance: NA; j_gene: TRBJ1-2; CDR3aa: CATSDNFDYTF; CDR3nt: TGTGCCACCAGTGACAACTTTGACTACACCTTC
v_gene: TRBV10-2; d_gene: TRBD2; abundance: NA; j_gene: TRBJ2-3; CDR3aa: CASASGSSDTQYF; CDR3nt: TGCGCCAGCGCTAGCGGGAGCTCAGATACGCAGTATTTT
v_gene: TRBV5-1; d_gene: NA; abundance: NA; j_gene: TRBJ1-4; CDR3aa: CASSSWAGEKLFF; CDR3nt: TGCGCCAGCAGCTCGTGGGCCGGTGAAAAACTGTTTTTT
v_gene: TRBV5-6; d_gene: NA; abundance: NA; j_gene: TRBJ1-1; CDR3aa: CASSFRLAEAFF; CDR3nt: TGTGCCAGCAGCTTTAGGTTGGCTGAAGCTTTCTTT
v_gene: TRBV7-9; d_gene: TRBD2; abundance: NA; j_gene: TRBJ2-5; CDR3aa: CASSLLTSRHQETQYF; CDR3nt: TGTGCCAGCAGCTTACTGACTAGCCGGCATCAAGAGACCCAGTACTTC
v_gene: TRBV7-3; d_gene: NA; abundance: NA; j_gene: TRBJ2-2; CDR3aa: CASSLSRSTGELFF; CDR3nt: TGTGCCAGCAGCTTATCCAGGAGCACCGGGGAGCTGTTTTTT
v_gene: TRBV29-1; d_gene: NA; abundance: NA; j_gene: TRBJ2-7; CDR3aa: CSVGGAYEQYF; CDR3nt: TGCAGCGTTGGAGGGGCCTACGAGCAGTACTTC
v_gene: TRBV7-9; d_gene: NA; abundance: NA; j_gene: TRBJ1-4; CDR3aa: CASSTRGGYEKLFF; CDR3nt: TGTGCCAGCAGCACCCGAGGAGGGTATGAAAAACTGTTTTTT
v_gene: TRBV19; d_gene: TRBD1; abundance: few; j_gene: TRBJ1-5; CDR3aa: CASSLGTGGGKGQPQHF; CDR3nt: TGTGCCAGTAGTCTCGGGACAGGGGGCGGTAAAGGTCAGCCCCAGCATTTT
v_gene: TRBV7-7; d_gene: NA; abundance: NA; j_gene: TRBJ2-1; CDR3aa: CASSLEASRNNEQFF; CDR3nt: TGTGCCAGCAGCTTAGAGGCGTCTAGGAACAATGAGCAGTTCTTC